This TCR beta chain was sequenced in a study of siplizumab effects on memory and regulatory T cells. With respect to this clone: Its antigen is unknown.

Sequencing used immunoSEQ multiplex PCR; TCRdb keeps in-frame clones, though not all of them. There are tens of thousands of clones in the sample; about 98% occur only once, and 1.1% lies in the top ten. V was clipped by 0 bases and J by 6 bases, with 19 bases between them. Germline V gene data show CDR1 as SGDLS and CDR2 as YYNGEE. The CDR3 is made up of 16 amino acids. The study's findings and limits: Alloreactive sequences traceable to unstimulated CD4+ memory cells declined significantly under siplizumab.

Sequenced: naive CD8+ T cells sorted from blood. The chain combines TRBV9 with TRBJ2-7; a weak D match, TRBD1 (5 bases). This clonotype originated in a human donor in good health. CDR3 nucleotide sequence: TGTGCCAGCAGCGTAGGAAGAAACCCTTATGGGGCCGAGCAGTACTTC. As protein: CASSVGRNPYGAEQYF. Looking up the rest from reference TRBV9 and TRBJ2-7 gives the full variable domain: DSGVTQTPKHLITATGQRVTLRCSPRSGDLSVYWYQQSLDQGLQFLIQYYNGEERAKGNILERFSAQQFPDLHSELNLSSLELGDSALYFCASSVGRNPYGAEQYFGPGTRLTVT.